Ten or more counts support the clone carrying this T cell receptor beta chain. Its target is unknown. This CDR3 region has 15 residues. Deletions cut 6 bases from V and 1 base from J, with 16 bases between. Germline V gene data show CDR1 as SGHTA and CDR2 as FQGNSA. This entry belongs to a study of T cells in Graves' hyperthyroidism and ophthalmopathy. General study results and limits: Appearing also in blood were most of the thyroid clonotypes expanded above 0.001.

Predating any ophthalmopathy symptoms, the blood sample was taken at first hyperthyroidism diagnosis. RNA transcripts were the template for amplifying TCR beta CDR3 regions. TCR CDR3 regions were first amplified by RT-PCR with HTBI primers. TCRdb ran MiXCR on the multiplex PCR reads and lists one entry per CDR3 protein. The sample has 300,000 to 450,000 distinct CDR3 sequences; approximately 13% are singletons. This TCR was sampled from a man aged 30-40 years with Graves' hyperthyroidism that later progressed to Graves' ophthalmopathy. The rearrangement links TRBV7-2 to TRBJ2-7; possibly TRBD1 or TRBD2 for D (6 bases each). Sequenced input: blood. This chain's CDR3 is CASSPYRRGSYEQYF. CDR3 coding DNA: TGTGCCAGCAGTCCCTACCGGAGGGGGTCCTACGAGCAGTACTTC.